This entry lists 21 T cell receptor beta chains sequenced from one sample in a study of T cells in localized non-small cell lung cancer. Sequencing was performed with immunoSEQ multiplex PCR; in TCRdb, only in-frame clones are kept and a portion is missing. The table includes around 140,000 clones, roughly 90% detected once. The source was peripheral blood, collected before any cancer treatment. Every receptor here comes from a female donor at least 60 years old with stage I lung adenocarcinoma.

The table lists this clone with a count of one. This chain's CDR3 is CASSPRISYNEQFF. The CDR3, as DNA: TGTGCCAGCTCACCGAGGATTTCCTACAATGAGCAGTTCTTC. The chain combines TRBV18 with TRBJ2-1; D ambiguous. Looked up from germline, CDR1 is KGHSH and CDR2 is LQKENI. This CDR3 has 14 residues. V gave up 3 bases and J gave up 1 base, with 7 bases separating them.

The V and J genes are TRBV27 and TRBJ1-5; the match to TRBD1 covers 7 bases. Trimming took 7 bases from V and 3 from J; bases not matched to a gene: 18. This CDR3 has 18 residues. The V gene's germline CDR1 is MNHEY and CDR2 SMNVEV (reference sequence). The CDR3 here is CASKSLALTGTINQPQHF. CDR3 sequence (DNA): TGTGCCAGCAAGTCCCTTGCCTTGACAGGGACGATCAATCAGCCCCAGCATTTT.

The chain is built from TRBV9 and TRBJ2-7; D is unresolved. This CDR3 comprises 14 residues. Germline CDR1 is SGDLS and CDR2 is YYNGEE. Trimming stripped 4 bases from V and 2 bases from J, with 13 bases between. The CDR3 DNA sequence: TGTGCCAGCAGCCCTGGGCCGAACCCCTACGAGCAGTACTTC. It translates to CASSPGPNPYEQYF.

V gene TRBV15 combines with J gene TRBJ1-2; 9 bases match TRBD1. Looked up from germline, CDR1 is LNHNV and CDR2 is YYDKDF (reference sequence). The V segment lost 5 bases and the J segment 5 bases; nucleotides outside the gene matches: 9. CDR3 length equals 15 residues. The CDR3 spells CATSARDRDSYGYTF. The CDR3 nucleotides are TGTGCCACCAGCGCCCGGGACAGGGATTCGTATGGCTACACCTTC.

The chain carries TRBV6-5 and TRBJ2-3, with D unclear. V lost 2 bases, J lost 0 bases, and 6 bases lay in between. CDR1 is MNHEY and CDR2 is SVGAGI in the germline V gene. There are 14 residues in the CDR3. CDR3 protein: CASSYRFSTDTQYF. The CDR3, as DNA: TGTGCCAGCAGTTACAGGTTCAGCACAGATACGCAGTATTTT.

V is TRBV7-3 and J is TRBJ2-3, with 9 bases aligning to TRBD2. V trimming: 1 base; J trimming: 6 bases; junction bases outside the gene matches: 8. The CDR3 consists of 16 residues. Germline-derived CDR1 and CDR2 are SGHTA and FQGTGA. CDR3 DNA sequence: TGTGCCAGCAGCTTAAGATTGGCGGGAGGGAGGGATACGCAGTATTTT. This gives the protein CASSLRLAGGRDTQYF.

This clone was detected only once. The rearrangement joins TRBV5-1 to TRBJ2-2; TRBD2 agrees at 10 bases. CDR1 and CDR2 from the germline V gene are SGHRS and YFSETQ. The CDR3 totals 16 residues. Unmatched junction bases numbered 4, after V lost 0 bases and J lost 5 bases. The CDR3 reads CASSLGSGRATGELFF. CDR3 nucleotide sequence: TGCGCCAGCAGCTTGGGAAGCGGGAGGGCTACCGGGGAGCTGTTTTTT.

This chain joins TRBV29-1 and TRBJ2-7; D gene uncertain. The ends were cut back, 7 bases at V and 2 bases at J, with 15 bases in the middle. The CDR3 totals 13 residues. Germline V gene data show CDR1 as SQVTM and CDR2 as ANQGSEA. The CDR3 DNA reads as TGCAGCGCCCAAGACCGAGTTACCTACGAGCAGTACTTC. Its translation is CSAQDRVTYEQYF.

The chain couples TRBV6-6 to TRBJ2-5, with D possibly being TRBD2 (5 bases). The CDR3 has 13 residues. Looked up from germline, CDR1 is MNHNY and CDR2 is SVGAGI (reference sequence). Trimming removed 5 bases from V and 5 bases from J, with 12 bases in between. The CDR3 spells CASSPPTGETQYF. CDR3 nucleotide sequence: TGTGCCAGCAGTCCCCCGACGGGGGAGACCCAGTACTTC.

This chain connects TRBV6-5 to TRBJ2-1; D remains unclear. This CDR3 region has 12 residues. V gave up 6 bases and J gave up 9 bases, with 12 bases separating them. Germline V gene sequence: CDR1 MNHEY, CDR2 SVGAGI. Written as DNA, the CDR3 is TGTGCCAGCAGCGTCCTGGGCTCTGAGCAGTTCTTC. It specifies CASSVLGSEQFF.

This chain connects TRBV19 to TRBJ2-2, with D unresolved. V lost 4 bases, J lost 4 bases, and 7 bases lay in between. The CDR3 is 13 amino acids. CDR1 and CDR2 from the germline V gene are LNHDA and SQIVND (reference sequence). CDR3 bases: TGTGCCAGTAGTAGCCTGGGCACCGGGGAGCTGTTTTTT. This sequence encodes CASSSLGTGELFF.

V and J are TRBV7-3 and TRBJ2-3, with 9 bases aligning to TRBD2. The CDR3 covers 15 residues. Germline-derived CDR1 and CDR2 are SGHTA and FQGTGA. V lost 6 bases and J lost 4; bases outside the gene matches: 8. This chain's CDR3 is CASSNGTSSADTQYF. Here the CDR3 DNA reads TGTGCCAGCAGTAATGGGACTAGCAGTGCAGATACGCAGTATTTT.

The chain employs TRBV27 and TRBJ2-1; 10 nucleotides agree with TRBD2. Germline V gives CDR1 MNHEY, CDR2 SMNVEV (reference sequence). The CDR3 totals 17 residues. V was pared by 6 bases and J by 8 bases, with 16 bases of the junction left unmatched. The CDR3 protein is CASRLRLGLAGVDEQFF. CDR3 nucleotides: TGTGCCAGCAGGCTTAGATTGGGGCTAGCGGGAGTGGATGAGCAGTTCTTC.

The chain combines TRBV29-1 with TRBJ2-6, with 7 bases fitting TRBD1. Germline V gene lookup returns CDR1 SQVTM and CDR2 ANQGSEA. The V gene end was trimmed by 7 bases and the J gene end by 2 bases; junction bases not matched to a gene: 11. The CDR3 totals 16 residues. Here the CDR3 DNA reads TGCAGCGCTAGGACAGGTTTCAACCCTGGGGCCAACGTCCTGACTTTC. As protein: CSARTGFNPGANVLTF. Based on the CDR3 plus reference TRBV29-1 and TRBJ2-6, the full variable domain is SAVISQKPSRDICQRGTSLTIQCQVDSQVTMMFWYRQQPGQSLTLIATANQGSEATYESGFVIDKFPISRPNLTFSTLTVSNMSPEDSSIYLCSARTGFNPGANVLTFGAGSRLTVL.

The chain joins TRBV15 to TRBJ2-1, with 8 bases aligning to TRBD1. Germline V gene data show CDR1 as LNHNV and CDR2 as YYDKDF (reference sequence). The length of the CDR3 is 17 residues. Losses at the gene ends were 4 bases for V and 6 bases for J; bases not matched to a gene: 14. The DNA for the CDR3 is TGTGCCACCAGCAAAGGGGCGACGACAGGGGTAGGCAATGAGCAGTTCTTC. Amino acid sequence: CATSKGATTGVGNEQFF.

Points on this clone: Since no conserved phenylalanine or tryptophan closes the CDR3, a read error is the likely cause. V usage is TRBV6-4 and J usage is TRBJ2-3; D not resolved. The CDR3 runs to 13 residues. CDR1 MRHNA and CDR2 SNTAGT come from the germline V gene. The germline V and J ends were trimmed by 8 bases and 8 bases, with 17 bases remaining between them. CDR3 sequence: CASCSGPTGTQYL. DNA of the CDR3: TGTGCCAGCTGCAGTGGCCCAACTGGTACGCAGTATCTT.

V is TRBV15 and J is TRBJ1-2; D remains unclear. Deletions cut 0 bases from V and 7 bases from J, with 12 bases between. The germline gives CDR1 LNHNV, CDR2 YYDKDF (reference sequence). The CDR3 has 14 amino acids. The chain's CDR3 is CATSRDRAIGGYTF. CDR3 nucleotide sequence: TGTGCCACCAGCAGAGATCGGGCTATTGGTGGCTACACCTTC.

The V gene is TRBV5-6, the J gene TRBJ2-3; 8 nucleotides align to TRBD1. Germline values: CDR1 SGHDT, CDR2 YYEEEE. Trimming removed 1 base from V and 6 bases from J; junction bases left unmatched: 7. The CDR3 covers 15 residues. The CDR3 DNA reads as TGTGCCAGCAGCTTGCTAGGACAGGGCTTGGATACGCAGTATTTT. It is translated as CASSLLGQGLDTQYF.

The chain carries TRBV27 and TRBJ2-7; 7 bases agree with TRBD2. J lost 2 bases, V lost 1 base, and 5 bases had no gene match. The CDR3 has 15 amino acids. Germline V gene sequence: CDR1 MNHEY, CDR2 SMNVEV (reference sequence). In DNA form, the CDR3 reads TGTGCCAGCAGTTTATTGGCTAGCGGCACCTACGAGCAGTACTTC. Translated: CASSLLASGTYEQYF.

The chain is built from TRBV5-6 and TRBJ1-4; TRBD1 agrees at 7 bases. The CDR3 runs to 13 residues. CDR1 is SGHDT, CDR2 YYEEEE, per germline. Unmatched junction bases numbered 4, after V lost 4 bases and J lost 7 bases. The CDR3, as DNA: TGTGCCAGCAGCCGACAGGGAATTGAAAAACTGTTTTTT. Encoded protein: CASSRQGIEKLFF.

This clone was counted a single time. J is TRBJ2-7 and V is TRBV9; no reliable D call. Between the trimmed V and J ends, which lost 0 bases and 2 bases, there was a span of 24 bases. The CDR3 sequence is 19 residues long. Per germline, CDR1 SGDLS and CDR2 YYNGEE. CDR3 sequence (DNA): TGTGCCAGCAGCGTAGGGGTGCGCCTACCCCCCCGTCGGCCCTACGAGCAGTACTTC. This codes for CASSVGVRLPPRRPYEQYF.